This TCR beta chain was retrieved from a study of early T cells in non-severe SARS-CoV-2 infection. Study in general: Unsorted whole-blood RNA was sequenced in bulk, leaving chains unpaired. General study findings and limits: Matches to VDJdb favored anti-spike CD8 responses and missed private and CD4 specificities.

Researchers tagged individual cDNA molecules with unique molecular identifiers. A single record per CDR3 protein comes from TCRdb applying MiXCR to the 5' RACE reads. The top ten hold roughly 4% of the sample, which has tens of thousands of distinct CDR3 sequences, about 10% seen once. Germline CDR1 SGHVS, CDR2 FNYEAQ. The CDR3 contains 15 residues. Trimming cost V 5 bases and J 3 bases; bases outside gene matches: 8. Worth noting for this clonotype: Its cognate antigen is unknown.

This TCR was recovered from an adult who was a healthcare worker with PCR-confirmed SARS-CoV-2 infection or an uninfected control (not recorded which). J is TRBJ2-7 and V is TRBV7-6; 9 bases line up with TRBD1. This specimen was whole blood, taken at baseline. CDR3 sequence reads: CASSPSRDRDYEQYF. The DNA for the CDR3 is TGTGCCAGCAGCCCGTCCCGGGACAGGGACTACGAGCAGTACTTC.